This passage covers 5 T cell receptor beta chains from one sample sequenced in a study of graft-versus-host responses after intestinal transplantation (dated by TCRdb to the early 2020s). Receptors were amplified or captured by the immunoSEQ multiplex PCR assay. TCRdb provides this immuneACCESS table in a form limited to in-frame rearrangements. Some clones are lacking; in checked studies, under half of them reflect an unresolved V gene, and why the rest are absent is not known. This sample is represented by 74,000 or so clones; 92% of them were singletons. The leading ten clones occupy approximately 0.7% of the sample. This sample comprised PBMCs, obtained 98 days after intestinal transplantation. The receptors were gathered from a human patient who received an intestinal transplant, so some T cells may come from the graft donor.

The genes are TRBV6-1 and TRBJ1-2; TRBD1 is a possible D gene (6 bases). The CDR3 is made up of 14 amino acids. V dropped 5 bases and J dropped 2 bases, with 12 bases sitting between them. Germline V gene sequence: CDR1 MNHNS, CDR2 SASEGT. CDR3 in DNA: TGTGCCAGCAGTTCGGGCAGGGGCAACTATGGCTACACCTTC. This codes for CASSSGRGNYGYTF.

With regard to this clone: The same CDR3 arises from other DNA sequences in this sample as well. V is TRBV27 and J is TRBJ2-3, with D unclear. V lost 4 bases and J 2 bases, leaving 4 bases between the germline ends. Germline assignment: CDR1 MNHEY and CDR2 SMNVEV (reference sequence). CDR3 length: 12 residues. CDR3 sequence: CASSSYTDTQYF. The CDR3 DNA reads as TGTGCCAGCAGTTCTTACACAGATACGCAGTATTTT.

The CDR3 region is CASSLAGGGNYRSYNEQFF. DNA for the CDR3: TGTGCCAGCAGCTTGGCCGGGGGGGGCAATTATAGGTCCTACAATGAGCAGTTCTTC. The chain joins TRBV5-4 to TRBJ2-1; TRBD2 matches 8 bases. With V trimmed by 0 bases and J by 1 base, 12 bases remained unmatched. This CDR3 comprises 19 residues. The V gene's germline CDR1 is SGHNT and CDR2 YYREEE (reference sequence).

This clone was seen a single time. The chain is built from TRBV7-9 and TRBJ1-2; TRBD1 matches 8 bases. Trimming at V came to 1 base and at J to 8 bases, leaving 6 bases not matched to a gene. Germline loops: CDR1 SEHNR, CDR2 FQNEAQ (reference sequence). The CDR3 runs 14 residues. The CDR3 here is CASSLEAGGNGYTF. The CDR3 DNA sequence: TGTGCCAGCAGCTTAGAAGCAGGGGGCAACGGCTACACCTTC.

This clone was observed once. The chain carries TRBV4-1 and TRBJ2-4; possibly TRBD1 for D (5 bases). The CDR3 totals 15 residues. V lost 0 bases and J lost 2, with 8 bases in between. The germline V gene encodes CDR1 MGHRA and CDR2 YSYEKL. The CDR3 region has the DNA TGCGCCAGCAGCCAAGACAGGGTAACCAAAAACATTCAGTACTTC. Its translation: CASSQDRVTKNIQYF.